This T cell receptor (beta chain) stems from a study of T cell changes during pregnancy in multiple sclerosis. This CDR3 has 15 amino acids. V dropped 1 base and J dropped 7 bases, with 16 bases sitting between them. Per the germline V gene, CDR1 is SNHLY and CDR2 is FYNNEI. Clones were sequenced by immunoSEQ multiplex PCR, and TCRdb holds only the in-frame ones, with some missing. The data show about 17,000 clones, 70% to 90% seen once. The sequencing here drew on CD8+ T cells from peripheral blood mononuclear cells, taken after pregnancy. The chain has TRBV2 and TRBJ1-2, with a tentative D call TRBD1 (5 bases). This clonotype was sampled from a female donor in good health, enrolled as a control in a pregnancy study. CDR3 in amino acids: CASSEEVQASFGYTF. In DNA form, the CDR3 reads TGTGCCAGCAGTGAAGAGGTACAGGCTTCTTTTGGCTACACCTTC.